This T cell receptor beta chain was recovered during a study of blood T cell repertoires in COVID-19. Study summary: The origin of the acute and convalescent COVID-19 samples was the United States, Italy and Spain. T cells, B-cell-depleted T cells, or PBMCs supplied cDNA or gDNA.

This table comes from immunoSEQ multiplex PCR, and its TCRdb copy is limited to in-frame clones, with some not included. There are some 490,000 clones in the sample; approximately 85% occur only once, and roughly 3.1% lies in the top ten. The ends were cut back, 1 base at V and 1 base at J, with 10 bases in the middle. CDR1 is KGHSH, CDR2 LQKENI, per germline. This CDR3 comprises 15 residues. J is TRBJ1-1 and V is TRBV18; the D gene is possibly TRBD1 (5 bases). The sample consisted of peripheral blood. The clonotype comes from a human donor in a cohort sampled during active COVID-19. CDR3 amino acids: CASSPHPTENTEAFF. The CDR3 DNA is TGTGCCAGCTCACCACACCCGACAGAGAACACTGAAGCTTTCTTT.